This T cell receptor (beta chain) was identified during a study of T cell repertoires in cytomegalovirus infection. Study-level information: It can be stated that public TCR beta signatures indicated CMV infection as well as a matching HLA type.

Points on this clonotype: Its antigen remains unknown.

Each CDR3 protein is one row after TCRdb ran MiXCR on the reads. The table has around 430,000 distinct CDR3 sequences, roughly 43% seen once. Between the trimmed V and J ends, which lost 3 bases and 1 base, there was a span of 9 bases. The CDR3 has 14 amino acids. Germline CDR1 is LNHDA and CDR2 is SQIVND (reference sequence). The clonotype was recovered from a human donor in good health (CMV status not recorded). Some clones in this sample may be carry-over from other donors' samples. The specimen comprised cultured PBMCs, sampled from culture after CMV antigen stimulation. The chain has TRBV19 and TRBJ1-1; perhaps TRBD1 as D (5 bases). The CDR3, as DNA: TGTGCCAGTAGTATCCAGGGCGGGAACACTGAAGCTTTCTTT. This gives the protein CASSIQGGNTEAFF.